This entry features one TCR beta chain sequence. The data originate from a study of blood T cell repertoires in COVID-19. CDR3 length equals 15 residues. Trimming stripped 6 bases from V and 7 bases from J, with 19 bases between. Germline loops: CDR1 LNHDA, CDR2 SQIVND (reference sequence). Generated by immunoSEQ multiplex PCR, the TCRdb table keeps only in-frame clones and is missing some. The sample includes about 400,000 clones, around 90% of them seen just once. Participants spanned ages 18 to 89 years and resided in around 25 US areas. Cohorts were determined from participant-reported clinical history.

Sequenced sample: PBMCs or T cells enriched from blood (not recorded which). The V and J genes are TRBV19 and TRBJ2-1, with a weak D call TRBD2 (5 bases). This receptor was identified in a woman aged 40 to 55 with acute COVID-19. The CDR3 sequence is CASRTTRTDFNEQFF. DNA for the CDR3: TGTGCCAGTAGGACTACTAGGACTGACTTTAATGAGCAGTTCTTC.